Given below is one TCR beta chain in context. These data belong to a study of blood T cell repertoires in COVID-19. Sequencing was performed with immunoSEQ multiplex PCR; in TCRdb, only in-frame clones are kept and a portion is missing. The repertoire holds over 90,000 clones, about four fifths seen once, with around 7.2% in the top ten. Germline assignment: CDR1 SGHRS and CDR2 YFSETQ. The V and J ends lost 7 bases and 4 bases, in that order; junction bases with no gene match: 11. The CDR3 sequence is 17 residues long. The TCR sequence derives from a middle-aged man with active or convalescent COVID-19. Sequencing input: peripheral blood. V gene TRBV5-1 combines with J gene TRBJ2-6; TRBD1 matches at 10 bases. The CDR3 DNA is TGCGCCAGCTTTCCGACAGGGGGCGCATTGGGGGCCAACGTCCTGACTTTC. Residues: CASFPTGGALGANVLTF.